Following are 22 T cell receptor beta chains from one sample sequenced in a study of T cell clonotyping in hematopoietic cell transplantation. Generated by immunoSEQ multiplex PCR, the TCRdb table keeps only in-frame clones and is missing some. The sample consists of 25,000 to 30,000 clones, less than 85% of them appearing once. The time point was: recipient sample about 28 days before transplant, after cytoreduction. This material consisted of peripheral blood mononuclear cells, taken before stem cell transplant. Receptors originate from a man between 40 and 49 years old with acute myeloid leukemia. Some clones in this sample may be carry-over from other donors' samples.

The gene calls are TRBV30 and TRBJ2-5; a weak D match, TRBD2 (5 bases). Looked up from germline, CDR1 is GTSNPN and CDR2 is SVGIG (reference sequence). This CDR3 is 13 amino acids long. With 4 bases removed from V and 2 bases from J, the gap between germline ends came to 11 bases. CDR3 DNA sequence: TGTGCCTGGACCGCTAGCAGACAAGAGACCCAGTACTTC. Translation: CAWTASRQETQYF.

V usage is TRBV5-1 and J usage is TRBJ2-3, with D possibly being TRBD2 (5 bases). V shed 5 bases and J shed 4 bases, with 17 bases lying between them. The germline CDR1 and CDR2 sequences are SGHRS and YFSETQ. The CDR3 extends over 15 amino acids. CDR3 residues: CASRASLEAADTQYF. In DNA, the CDR3 is TGCGCCAGCAGGGCTAGCCTAGAGGCAGCAGATACGCAGTATTTT.

The chain employs TRBV28 and TRBJ2-5, with a possible D match to TRBD1 (6 bases). CDR1 is MDHEN and CDR2 is SYDVKM in the germline V gene. V lost 2 bases and J lost 1, with 11 bases in between. The CDR3 loop spans 15 amino acids. The CDR3 coding sequence is TGTGCCAGCAGTTTAATCAGGGGCTCCCAAGAGACCCAGTACTTC. It yields the protein CASSLIRGSQETQYF.

The chain carries TRBV5-6 and TRBJ1-1; D call uncertain. Germline lookup yields CDR1 SGHDT and CDR2 YYEEEE. This CDR3 comprises 13 residues. The V and J ends lost 1 base and 1 base respectively, with 5 bases between them. This CDR3 reads CASSLNPNTEAFF. CDR3 nucleotide sequence: TGTGCCAGCAGCTTGAACCCGAACACTGAAGCTTTCTTT. Combining the CDR3 with reference TRBV5-6 and TRBJ1-1 gives the whole variable domain DAGVTQSPTHLIKTRGQQVTLRCSPKSGHDTVSWYQQALGQGPQFIFQYYEEEERQRGNFPDRFSGHQFPNYSSELNVNALLLGDSALYLCASSLNPNTEAFFGQGTRLTVV.

J is TRBJ1-5 and V is TRBV5-8; a possible D gene is TRBD1 (6 bases). V lost 0 bases to trimming and J lost 2 bases, with 12 bases between them. CDR3 length equals 16 residues. Germline CDR1 SGHTS, CDR2 YDEGEE. The CDR3 nucleotides are TGTGCCAGCAGCTTGGGGACAGTGATGGGCAATCAGCCCCAGCATTTT. Translated: CASSLGTVMGNQPQHF.

The chain employs TRBV6-5 and TRBJ2-7, with D perhaps TRBD2 (5 bases). The CDR3 loop spans 15 amino acids. Deletions cut 6 bases from V and 2 bases from J, with 17 bases between. Germline V CDR1 and CDR2: MNHEY, SVGAGI. The CDR3: CASRTTFLTTYEQYF. Here the CDR3 DNA reads TGTGCCAGCAGGACTACTTTCCTGACGACCTACGAGCAGTACTTC.

This clone was seen only once. This chain uses TRBV5-6 with TRBJ1-2; D is unresolved. Trimming left V 4 bases short and J 4 bases short, with 17 bases between. Germline V gene data show CDR1 as SGHDT and CDR2 as YYEEEE. This CDR3 comprises 15 residues. The CDR3 sequence: CASSPDGGTVYGYTF. In DNA form, the CDR3 reads TGTGCCAGCAGCCCGGACGGAGGAACTGTCTATGGCTACACCTTC.

The chain uses TRBV28 and TRBJ2-7; no clear D gene. Germline V lookup: CDR1 MDHEN, CDR2 SYDVKM. The CDR3 covers 12 residues. Trimming cost V 11 bases and J 6 bases, with 17 bases left between them. Here the CDR3 DNA reads TGTGCCTCGAACCCGATAGGGTCCGAGCAGTACTTC. Its translation is CASNPIGSEQYF.

J is TRBJ1-1 and V is TRBV6-5; D not certain. CDR3 length equals 13 residues. CDR1 is MNHEY and CDR2 is SVGAGI in the germline V gene. Trimming left V 6 bases short and J 1 base short, with 9 bases between. CDR3 in amino acids: CASSPRANTEAFF. DNA for the CDR3: TGTGCCAGCAGCCCCCGTGCGAACACTGAAGCTTTCTTT.

V usage is TRBV7-9 and J usage is TRBJ1-5; D remains ambiguous. The V gene's germline CDR1 is SEHNR and CDR2 FQNEAQ (reference sequence). The CDR3 sequence is 13 residues long. Trimming shortened V by 8 bases and J by 8 bases, and 16 bases separated the two germline ends. In nucleotides, the CDR3 is TGTGCCAGCCTACGCAGAAGAATCAAGCCCCAGCATTTT. Amino acid sequence: CASLRRRIKPQHF.

The chain employs TRBV5-4 and TRBJ1-5; 10 nucleotides match TRBD1. Germline V lookup: CDR1 SGHNT, CDR2 YYREEE (reference sequence). Trimming at V came to 3 bases and at J to 6 bases, leaving 9 bases not matched to a gene. This CDR3 region has 16 residues. CDR3 region: CASSSGPGQGGQPQHF. CDR3 nucleotides: TGTGCCAGCAGCTCCGGACCCGGACAGGGGGGTCAGCCCCAGCATTTT.

The rearrangement uses TRBV2 and TRBJ1-2; D is uncertain. Germline V CDR1 and CDR2: SNHLY, FYNNEI. This CDR3 is built from 13 residues. With 2 bases removed from V and 7 bases from J, the gap between germline ends came to 11 bases. DNA for the CDR3: TGTGCCAGCAGTGAATATGGGTCTGGTGGCTACACCTTC. Its translation is CASSEYGSGGYTF.

The chain recombines TRBV29-1 with TRBJ2-2; the D is unclear. Trimming shortened V by 7 bases and J by 3 bases, and 9 bases separated the two germline ends. Germline V gene lookup returns CDR1 SQVTM and CDR2 ANQGSEA. There are 12 residues in the CDR3. The CDR3 DNA is TGCAGCGCTCCCGGTGACACCGGGGAGCTGTTTTTT. Translated, it gives CSAPGDTGELFF.

This clone has just a few counts. The rearrangement links TRBV7-6 to TRBJ2-7; D unclear. This CDR3 spans 11 amino acids. Germline CDR1 reads SGHVS; CDR2 reads FNYEAQ. V lost 5 bases to trimming and J lost 4 bases, with 6 bases between them. This chain's CDR3 is CASSPGYEQYF. The CDR3 nucleotides read TGTGCCAGCAGCCCCGGGTACGAGCAGTACTTC. Full variable domain (rest looked up from reference TRBV7-6 and TRBJ2-7): GAGVSQSPRYKVTKRGQDVALRCDPISGHVSLYWYRQALGQGPEFLTYFNYEAQQDKSGLPNDRFSAERPEGSISTLTIQRTEQRDSAMYRCASSPGYEQYFGPGTRLTVT.

J is TRBJ2-3 and V is TRBV25-1; 9 positions agree with TRBD2. After removal of 1 base from V and 6 bases from J, the junction contained 5 bases not matched to a gene. Germline-derived CDR1 and CDR2 are MGHDK and SYGVNS. The CDR3 contains 15 residues. The CDR3 nucleotides read TGTGCCAGCAGTGAATTAGGGACTAGCAGTGATACGCAGTATTTT. This gives the protein CASSELGTSSDTQYF.

The chain links TRBV5-8 to TRBJ2-1; possible D gene TRBD1, 6 bases. Looked up from germline, CDR1 is SGHTS and CDR2 is YDEGEE. Trimming cost V 4 bases and J 10 bases, with 18 bases left between them. This CDR3 has 14 amino acids. The CDR3 sequence is CASSLSGVGREQFF. CDR3 nucleotide sequence: TGTGCCAGCAGCCTTTCAGGGGTCGGCCGAGAGCAGTTCTTC.

This clone was seen only a few times. V usage is TRBV9 and J usage is TRBJ1-4; D possibly corresponds to TRBD1 (5 bases). CDR1 and CDR2 (germline): SGDLS, YYNGEE. This CDR3 contains 14 residues. V was shortened by 5 bases and J by 6 bases, with 14 bases between the two germline ends. CDR3 sequence (DNA): TGTGCCAGCAGTGCAGACAGATCGGATGAAAAACTGTTTTTT. It encodes CASSADRSDEKLFF.

The chain couples TRBV5-1 to TRBJ2-1, with 14 bases identical to TRBD2. Germline trimming cut 4 bases from V and 9 bases from J; bases unmatched to any gene: 3. This CDR3 is 14 amino acids long. Germline-derived CDR1 and CDR2 are SGHRS and YFSETQ. DNA for the CDR3: TGCGCCAGCAGCGAGGGACTAGCGGGAGTTGAGCAGTTCTTC. Residues: CASSEGLAGVEQFF.

V usage is TRBV5-1 and J usage is TRBJ2-7; 7 bases align to TRBD1. CDR1 is SGHRS and CDR2 is YFSETQ in the germline V gene. This CDR3 is 14 amino acids long. V shed 2 bases and J 5 bases; nucleotides not matched to a gene: 7. The CDR3 nucleotides are TGCGCCAGCAGCTTCCGACAGGGCAGCGACGAGCAGTACTTC. Translated, it gives CASSFRQGSDEQYF. Using reference TRBV5-1 and TRBJ2-7 for the parts outside the CDR3, the full variable domain is KAGVTQTPRYLIKTRGQQVTLSCSPISGHRSVSWYQQTPGQGLQFLFEYFSETQRNKGNFPGRFSGRQFSNSRSEMNVSTLELGDSALYLCASSFRQGSDEQYFGPGTRLTVT.

J is TRBJ1-3 and V is TRBV5-1; TRBD1 agrees at 7 bases. CDR1 SGHRS and CDR2 YFSETQ come from the germline V gene. V dropped 4 bases and J dropped 3; count of bases not matched to a gene: 7. The CDR3 covers 15 residues. The CDR3 sequence is CASSPGGSSGNTIYF. As DNA, the CDR3 is TGCGCCAGCAGCCCAGGGGGTTCAAGTGGAAACACCATATATTTT.

The chain recombines TRBV29-1 with TRBJ2-7; 7 bases line up with TRBD1. V gave up 1 base and J gave up 2 bases; unmatched junction bases: 5. CDR1 and CDR2 (germline): SQVTM, ANQGSEA. The CDR3 loop spans 14 amino acids. The CDR3 loop reads CSVEGRTGAYEQYF. In DNA form, the CDR3 reads TGCAGCGTTGAAGGTAGAACAGGGGCCTACGAGCAGTACTTC.

CDR3 sequence (DNA): TGTGCCAGCAGCTTGGGCGGGGATACCTACGAGCAGTACTTC. Translation: CASSLGGDTYEQYF. The chain employs TRBV5-6 and TRBJ2-7; D might be TRBD2 (6 bases). The CDR3 has 14 amino acids. Germline V lookup: CDR1 SGHDT, CDR2 YYEEEE. Trimming cost V 0 bases and J 2 bases, with 9 bases left between them.